Shown below are 21 T cell receptor beta chains from a single sample sequenced in a study of blood T cell repertoires in COVID-19 (dated by TCRdb to 2020 to 2022). Library construction relied on the immunoSEQ multiplex PCR assay. Here the immuneACCESS table is served through TCRdb, limited to in-frame sequences with V and J called. Missing clones are a known gap in these copies; in checked studies unresolved V genes cover under half, and the rest lacks a known reason. The sample includes some 140,000 clones, with around 80% observed a single time. The top ten hold under 4.5% of the sample. The specimen sequenced was peripheral blood. The receptors were gathered from a man in his fifties or sixties with acute or convalescent COVID-19.

The J gene is TRBJ1-5, the V gene TRBV6-6; no reliable D call. This CDR3 has 13 residues. V was shortened by 4 bases and J by 7 bases, with 11 bases between the two germline ends. CDR1 is MNHNY, CDR2 SVGAGI, per germline (reference sequence). This CDR3 is CASSSGLAQPQHF. CDR3 DNA: TGTGCCAGCAGTTCCGGGTTGGCGCAGCCCCAGCATTTT.

V is TRBV30 and J is TRBJ1-2; 8 nucleotides agree with TRBD1. Looked up from germline, CDR1 is GTSNPN and CDR2 is SVGIG (reference sequence). The junction had 4 bases not matched to a gene; V was cut back by 3 bases and J by 4 bases. CDR3 length: 13 residues. The CDR3 here is CAWRSGQAYGYTF. CDR3 DNA: TGTGCCTGGAGGTCGGGACAGGCCTATGGCTACACCTTC.

This clone was counted a few times. V is TRBV13 and J is TRBJ2-7; 11 nucleotides line up with TRBD2. The junction had 5 bases not matched to a gene; V was cut back by 4 bases and J by 3 bases. CDR1 is PRHDT, CDR2 FYEKMQ, per germline (reference sequence). This CDR3 region has 15 residues. CDR3 residues: CASSSPGTSGYEQYF. The CDR3 DNA follows: TGTGCCAGCAGCTCGCCCGGGACTAGCGGCTACGAGCAGTACTTC.

The chain joins TRBV30 to TRBJ1-2; D call uncertain. V dropped 2 bases and J dropped 4 bases, with 11 bases sitting between them. Germline lookup yields CDR1 GTSNPN and CDR2 SVGIG (reference sequence). This CDR3 is built from 13 residues. The CDR3 bases are TGTGCCTGGAGTCTGACACAGTTCTATGGCTACACCTTC. This codes for CAWSLTQFYGYTF. Based on the CDR3 plus reference TRBV30 and TRBJ1-2, the full variable domain is SQTIHQWPATLVQPVGSPLSLECTVEGTSNPNLYWYRQAAGRGLQLLFYSVGIGQISSEVPQNLSASRPQDRQFILSSKKLLLSDSGFYLCAWSLTQFYGYTFGSGTRLTVV.

There are a few counts of this clone. The V and J genes are TRBV5-1 and TRBJ1-3, with no clear D. Germline lookup yields CDR1 SGHRS and CDR2 YFSETQ. The CDR3 has 14 residues. V shed 4 bases and J shed 2 bases, with 10 bases lying between them. CDR3 sequence: CASSPTLAGNTIYF. The CDR3 bases are TGCGCCAGCAGCCCGACTTTGGCTGGAAACACCATATATTTT.

This rearrangement joins TRBV5-8 to TRBJ2-7; the D is unclear. Trimming removed 1 base at V and 4 bases at J, with 12 bases between. The CDR3 extends over 14 amino acids. Germline assignment: CDR1 SGHTS and CDR2 YDEGEE. CDR3 nucleotide sequence: TGTGCCAGCAGCTTGTTGACCGCGGCTTACGAGCAGTACTTC. Protein product: CASSLLTAAYEQYF.

CDR3 sequence (DNA): TGTGCCACAAAGGGCAGGGTGGGCACTGAAGCTTTCTTT. Amino acids: CATKGRVGTEAFF. V usage is TRBV24-1 and J usage is TRBJ1-1; tentatively, D is TRBD1 (5 bases). Trimming left V 10 bases short and J 4 bases short, with 15 bases between. This CDR3 is built from 13 residues. CDR1 is KGHDR and CDR2 is SFDVKD in the germline V gene.

The V and J genes are TRBV28 and TRBJ2-2, with D possibly matching TRBD1 (6 bases). The CDR3 contains 14 residues. Trimming stripped 6 bases from V and 7 bases from J, with 15 bases between. The germline gives CDR1 MDHEN, CDR2 SYDVKM. Here the CDR3 reads CASRAGTPSGELFF. CDR3 nucleotides: TGTGCCAGCAGGGCCGGGACACCCAGCGGGGAGCTGTTTTTT. The variable domain in full, completed from reference TRBV28 and TRBJ2-2, reads DVKVTQSSRYLVKRTGEKVFLECVQDMDHENMFWYRQDPGLGLRLIYFSYDVKMKEKGDIPEGYSVSREKKERFSLILESASTNQTSMYLCASRAGTPSGELFFGEGSRLTVL.

The rearrangement links TRBV5-1 to TRBJ2-7; 10 positions match TRBD2. Germline CDR1 reads SGHRS; CDR2 reads YFSETQ. This CDR3 region has 14 residues. The junction had 5 bases not matched to a gene; V was cut back by 2 bases and J by 6 bases. CDR3 in amino acids: CASSFRASGGEQYF. CDR3 DNA sequence: TGCGCCAGCAGCTTCCGGGCTAGCGGGGGCGAGCAGTACTTC.

The CDR3, as DNA: TGTGCCAGCAGCTCGTTAGTGGGCAACACTGAAGCTTTCTTT. Its translation is CASSSLVGNTEAFF. V usage is TRBV5-5 and J usage is TRBJ1-1; D is ambiguous. The germline V gene encodes CDR1 SGHKS and CDR2 YYEKEE (reference sequence). V lost 3 bases and J 2 bases, leaving 11 bases between the germline ends. The CDR3 sequence is 14 residues long.

The rearrangement links TRBV5-1 to TRBJ2-7; 8 bases agree with TRBD1. This CDR3 has 15 amino acids. CDR1 is SGHRS and CDR2 is YFSETQ in the germline V gene. V gave up 5 bases and J gave up 7 bases; unmatched junction bases: 14. CDR3 coding DNA: TGCGCCAGCAGTCTTGCGGCGGACAGGGATAGAGAGCAGTACTTC. It yields the protein CASSLAADRDREQYF.

The chain recombines TRBV4-3 with TRBJ2-3, with no clear D. Germline V CDR1 and CDR2: LGHNA, YSLEER. The CDR3 has 13 amino acids. Trimming cost V 6 bases and J 1 base, with 8 bases left between them. In nucleotides, the CDR3 is TGCGCCAGCAGATTGAGCGGCACAGATACGCAGTATTTT. Residues: CASRLSGTDTQYF.

V and J are TRBV3-1 (or the pseudogene TRBV3-2) and TRBJ2-2; TRBD2 aligns across 12 bases. Germline lookup yields CDR1 LGHDT and CDR2 YNNKEL (reference sequence). The CDR3 has 15 residues. The V and J ends lost 6 bases and 6 bases, in that order; junction bases with no gene match: 5. CDR3 sequence: CASRPTSGRSGELFF. Written as DNA, the CDR3 is TGTGCCAGCAGACCGACTAGCGGGAGATCCGGGGAGCTGTTTTTT.

The rearrangement joins TRBV10-3 to TRBJ2-7; TRBD2 might be the D (5 bases). The ends were cut back, 0 bases at V and 6 bases at J, with 15 bases in the middle. Germline CDR1 and CDR2: ENHRY and SYGVKD. The CDR3 extends over 15 amino acids. DNA for the CDR3: TGTGCCATCAGTGAGTCGAGACAAACTAGTCTCGAGCAGTACTTC. Its protein product is CAISESRQTSLEQYF.

Details on this clone: In the same sample, other DNA sequences code for this CDR3. This chain links TRBV4-3 with TRBJ2-1, with D tentatively TRBD1 (5 bases). CDR3 size: 13 residues. CDR1 and CDR2 from the germline V gene are LGHNA and YSLEER. Deletions cut 0 bases from V and 6 bases from J, with 6 bases between. The CDR3 here is CASSQERGNEQFF. The DNA of the CDR3 is TGCGCCAGCAGCCAAGAAAGGGGCAATGAGCAGTTCTTC.

The chain links TRBV5-1 to TRBJ1-2, with D possibly TRBD1 on 5 matching bases. V lost 7 bases to trimming and J lost 0 bases, with 25 bases between them. Germline V gene lookup returns CDR1 SGHRS and CDR2 YFSETQ. CDR3 length: 18 residues. CDR3 protein: CASRFASTAATANYGYTF. The CDR3 region has the DNA TGCGCCAGCCGATTTGCTTCGACAGCAGCAACAGCTAACTATGGCTACACCTTC.

The chain combines TRBV19 with TRBJ2-7; 11 bases map to TRBD2. The CDR3 is 16 residues long. Germline CDR1 reads LNHDA; CDR2 reads SQIVND (reference sequence). V was pared by 5 bases and J by 3 bases, with 9 bases of the junction left unmatched. DNA for the CDR3: TGTGCCAGTAGTGGAGCGGGACTAGCGGAGGGCTACGAGCAGTACTTC. It specifies CASSGAGLAEGYEQYF.

The chain links TRBV2 to TRBJ2-1; 9 bases match TRBD2. The CDR3 length is 16 residues. Germline assignment: CDR1 SNHLY and CDR2 FYNNEI. J gave up 0 bases and V 6 bases, and 6 bases lay outside the gene matches. The CDR3 here is CASSILSGSSYNEQFF. The CDR3 bases are TGTGCCAGCAGCATTCTTAGCGGGAGCTCCTACAATGAGCAGTTCTTC.

This clone was picked up a small number of times. This chain connects TRBV7-3 to TRBJ2-5, with 7 positions matching TRBD1. Germline V gene sequence: CDR1 SGHTA, CDR2 FQGTGA. This CDR3 region has 13 residues. V lost 5 bases to trimming and J lost 5 bases; unmatched junction nucleotides: 5. CDR3 amino acids: CASSRQGWETQYF. The CDR3 DNA is TGTGCCAGCAGCAGACAGGGTTGGGAGACCCAGTACTTC.

The table lists this clone with many counts. The genes are TRBV7-9 and TRBJ2-3, with a weak D call TRBD2 (7 bases). Germline V CDR1 and CDR2: SEHNR, FQNEAQ (reference sequence). V dropped 5 bases and J dropped 5 bases, with 17 bases sitting between them. There are 15 residues in the CDR3. The chain's CDR3 is CASSPTEGGGDTQYF. Here the CDR3 DNA reads TGTGCCAGCAGCCCTACCGAGGGGGGGGGAGATACGCAGTATTTT.

The rearrangement joins TRBV6-6 to TRBJ1-2; 8 bases align to TRBD1. The CDR3 has 13 amino acids. CDR1 is MNHNY and CDR2 is SVGAGI in the germline V gene (reference sequence). V shed 5 bases and J 6 bases; nucleotides not matched to a gene: 5. The CDR3 loop is CASSAGGQDGYTF. CDR3 DNA: TGTGCCAGCAGTGCTGGGGGACAGGATGGCTACACCTTC.